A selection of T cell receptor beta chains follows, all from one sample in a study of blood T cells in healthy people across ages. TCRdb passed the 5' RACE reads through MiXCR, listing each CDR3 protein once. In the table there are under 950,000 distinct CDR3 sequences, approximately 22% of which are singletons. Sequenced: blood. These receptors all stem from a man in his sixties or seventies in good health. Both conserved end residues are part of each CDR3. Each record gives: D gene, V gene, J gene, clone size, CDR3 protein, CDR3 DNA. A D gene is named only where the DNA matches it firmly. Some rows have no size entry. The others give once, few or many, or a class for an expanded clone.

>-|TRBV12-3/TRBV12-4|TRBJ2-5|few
CASSPTGPETQYF
TGTGCCAGCAGTCCCACAGGGCCCGAGACCCAGTACTTC
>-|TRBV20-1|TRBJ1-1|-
CSADDVTNTEAFF
TGCAGTGCTGACGACGTCACGAACACTGAAGCTTTCTTT
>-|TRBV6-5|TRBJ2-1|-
CASTEEAQQFF
TGTGCCAGCACTGAGGAGGCACAGCAGTTCTTC
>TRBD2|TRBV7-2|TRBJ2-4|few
CASSLIDGGGLKNIQYF
TGTGCCAGCAGCCTCATAGACGGGGGGGGACTCAAAAACATTCAGTACTTC
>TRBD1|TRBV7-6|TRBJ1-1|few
CASNDDRGREAFF
TGTGCCAGCAACGATGACAGGGGGCGCGAAGCTTTCTTT
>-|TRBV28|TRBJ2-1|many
CASRGMAGRQFF
TGTGCCAGCAGAGGTATGGCGGGGAGGCAGTTCTTC
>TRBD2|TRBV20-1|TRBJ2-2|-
CSARASGGVDWNTGELFF
TGCAGTGCTAGAGCCAGCGGGGGGGTAGATTGGAACACCGGGGAGCTGTTTTTT
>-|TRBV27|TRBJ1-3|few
CASSSGLGNTIYF
TGTGCCAGCAGTTCCGGACTAGGAAACACCATATATTTT
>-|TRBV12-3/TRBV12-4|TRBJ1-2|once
CASSRNNRYGYTF
TGTGCCAGCAGCCGGAACAATAGGTATGGCTACACCTTC
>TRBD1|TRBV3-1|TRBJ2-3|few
CASSQVWARDREADTQYF
TGTGCCAGCAGCCAAGTTTGGGCTCGGGACAGGGAGGCAGATACGCAGTATTTT
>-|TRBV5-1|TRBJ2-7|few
CASSLSGSNYEQYF
TGCGCCAGCAGCTTGAGCGGCAGTAACTACGAGCAGTACTTC
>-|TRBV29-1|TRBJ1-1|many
CSVSTRQVNTEAFF
TGCAGCGTTTCAACCCGACAGGTTAACACTGAAGCTTTCTTT
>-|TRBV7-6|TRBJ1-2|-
CASSLAPVINYGYTF
TGTGCCAGCAGCTTAGCGCCGGTGATTAACTATGGCTACACCTTC
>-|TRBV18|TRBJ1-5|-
CASSHIQVKNQPQHF
TGTGCCAGCTCACATATACAGGTAAAGAATCAGCCCCAGCATTTT
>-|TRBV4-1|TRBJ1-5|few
CASSQEAGINQPQHF
TGCGCCAGCAGCCAAGAAGCAGGGATCAATCAGCCCCAGCATTTT
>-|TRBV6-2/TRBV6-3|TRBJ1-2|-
CASRAHGQTYGYTF
TGTGCCAGCAGAGCCCACGGACAGACCTATGGCTACACCTTC
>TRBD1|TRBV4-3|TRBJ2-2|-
CASSPQPGTANTGELFF
TGCGCCAGCAGCCCCCAACCCGGGACAGCGAACACCGGGGAGCTGTTTTTT
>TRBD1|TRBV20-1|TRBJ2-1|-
CSAPDRRNNEQFF
TGCAGTGCACCGGACAGGCGAAACAATGAGCAGTTCTTC
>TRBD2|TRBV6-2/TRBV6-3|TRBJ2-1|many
CASSWTSGRSSSYNEQFF
TGTGCCAGCAGCTGGACTAGCGGGAGGTCGAGCTCCTACAATGAGCAGTTCTTC
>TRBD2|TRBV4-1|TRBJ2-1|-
CASSHPGRGRGDEQFF
TGCGCCAGCAGCCACCCCGGTCGCGGGAGAGGGGATGAGCAGTTCTTC
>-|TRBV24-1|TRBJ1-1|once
CATSDRNTEAFF
TGTGCCACCAGTGACAGAAACACTGAAGCTTTCTTT
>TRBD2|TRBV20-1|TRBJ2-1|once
CSARNTGLAGGSSYNEQFF
TGCAGTGCTAGAAACACGGGACTAGCGGGAGGGAGCTCCTACAATGAGCAGTTCTTC
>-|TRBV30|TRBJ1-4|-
CAWILDGPNEKLFF
TGTGCCTGGATCTTGGACGGACCTAATGAAAAACTGTTTTTT
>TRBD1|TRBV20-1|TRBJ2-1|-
CSARGQGANEGQFF
TGCAGTGCTAGGGGACAGGGGGCGAATGAAGGGCAGTTCTTC
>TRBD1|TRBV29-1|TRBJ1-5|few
CSALPGTGNQPQHF
TGCAGCGCCCTACCCGGGACAGGTAATCAGCCCCAGCATTTT
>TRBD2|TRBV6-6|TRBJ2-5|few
CASRPSGGDETQYF
TGTGCCAGCAGACCTAGCGGGGGGGATGAGACCCAGTACTTC